This T cell receptor beta chain is drawn from a study of T-cell memory formation after mild COVID-19. Findings and limits, study-wide: CD4+ clones that contracted lay mainly in CM and EM; CD8+ ones lay in EMRA.

TCRdb reprocessed the 5' RACE reads with MiXCR, giving one entry per CDR3 protein. This table holds over 500,000 distinct CDR3 sequences, 17% found once. The table lists this clonotype with many counts. Its antigen is currently unknown. The CDR3 consists of 15 residues. From germline, CDR1 is SGHDT and CDR2 YYEEEE. Trimming removed 2 bases at V and 7 bases at J, with 18 bases between. This sequence originates from an adult woman who had mild COVID-19 (a few samples of this study predate the infection). Cell type and time point are not known. Sequencing input: PBMCs or a T cell subset sorted from them (not recorded which). The rearrangement links TRBV5-6 to TRBJ1-2; D is unresolved. This CDR3 reads CASSLRPGLTGGYTF. For the CDR3, the DNA is TGTGCCAGCAGCTTACGGCCGGGCCTAACGGGTGGCTACACCTTC.